This TCR beta chain was captured by sequencing in a study of T-cell reconstitution after alpha-beta-depleted transplantation in children. This clonotype was counted at least ten times. Preparation of the TCRbeta library was carried out with unique molecular identifiers. TCRdb used MiXCR to reprocess the PCR reads, holding one entry per CDR3 protein. The sample has approximately 240,000 distinct CDR3 sequences; approximately 9.5% are singletons. Per germline, CDR1 SGDLS and CDR2 YYNGEE. The CDR3 consists of 15 residues. V was trimmed by 4 bases and J by 3 bases, leaving 17 bases between them. The receptor comes from a human donor who donated a stem cell graft to a child with acute lymphoblastic leukemia. The sequencing here drew on PBMCs from the stem cell graft donor, taken from the stem cell graft. V usage is TRBV9 and J usage is TRBJ2-7; weak D call: TRBD2 (7 bases). CDR3 in amino acids: CASSPPGGGRYEQYF. As DNA, the CDR3 is TGTGCCAGCAGCCCCCCAGGCGGGGGCCGCTACGAGCAGTACTTC.